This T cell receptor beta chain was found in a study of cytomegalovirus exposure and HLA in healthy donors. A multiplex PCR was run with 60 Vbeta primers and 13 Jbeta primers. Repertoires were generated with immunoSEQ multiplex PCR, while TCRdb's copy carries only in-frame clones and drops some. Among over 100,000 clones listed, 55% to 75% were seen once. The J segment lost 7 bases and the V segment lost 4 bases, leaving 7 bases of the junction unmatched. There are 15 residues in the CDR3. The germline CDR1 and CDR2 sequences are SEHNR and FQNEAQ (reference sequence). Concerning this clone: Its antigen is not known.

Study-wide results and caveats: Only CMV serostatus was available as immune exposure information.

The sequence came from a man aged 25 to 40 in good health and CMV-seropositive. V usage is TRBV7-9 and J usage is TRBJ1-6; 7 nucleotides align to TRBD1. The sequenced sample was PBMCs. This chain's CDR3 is CASSSGQASNSPLHF. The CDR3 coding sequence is TGTGCCAGCAGCTCAGGACAGGCCAGCAATTCACCCCTCCACTTT.